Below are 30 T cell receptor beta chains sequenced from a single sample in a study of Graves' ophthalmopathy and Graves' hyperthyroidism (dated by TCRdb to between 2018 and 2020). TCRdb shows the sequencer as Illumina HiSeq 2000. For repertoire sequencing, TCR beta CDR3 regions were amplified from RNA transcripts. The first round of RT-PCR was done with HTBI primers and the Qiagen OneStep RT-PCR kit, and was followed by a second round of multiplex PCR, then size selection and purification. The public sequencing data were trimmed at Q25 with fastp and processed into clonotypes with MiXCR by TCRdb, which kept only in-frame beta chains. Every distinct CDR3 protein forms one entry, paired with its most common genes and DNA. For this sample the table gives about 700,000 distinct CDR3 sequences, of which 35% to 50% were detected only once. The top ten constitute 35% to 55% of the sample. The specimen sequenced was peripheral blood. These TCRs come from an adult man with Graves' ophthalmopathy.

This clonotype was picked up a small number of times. CDR3 nucleotides: TGCAGTGCGGGACTAGCGGGGGGGCAAGAGACCCAGTACTTC. Encoded protein: CSAGLAGGQETQYF. The chain has TRBV20-1 and TRBJ2-5; TRBD2 aligns across 16 bases. V gave up 6 bases and J gave up 2 bases; unmatched junction bases: 0. CDR3 length equals 14 residues. CDR1 and CDR2 from the germline V gene are DFQATT and SNEGSKA (reference sequence).

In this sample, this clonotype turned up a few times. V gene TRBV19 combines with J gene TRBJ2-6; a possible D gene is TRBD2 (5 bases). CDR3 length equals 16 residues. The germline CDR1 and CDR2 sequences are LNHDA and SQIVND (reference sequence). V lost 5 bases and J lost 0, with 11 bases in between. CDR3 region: CASSVRGPSGANVLTF. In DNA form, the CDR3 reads TGTGCCAGTAGTGTCAGAGGGCCCTCTGGGGCCAACGTCCTGACTTTC.

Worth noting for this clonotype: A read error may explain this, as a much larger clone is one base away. CDR3 amino acids: CSVEDTGARMYF. Written as DNA, the CDR3 is TGCAGCGTTGAAGATACCGGGGCGCGGATGTACTTC. The rearrangement uses TRBV29-1 and TRBJ2-7; D tentatively fits TRBD1 or TRBD2 (5 bases each). Trimming took off 0 bases at V and 12 bases at J, with 15 bases between the two ends. CDR3 length equals 12 residues. From germline, CDR1 is SQVTM and CDR2 ANQGSEA.

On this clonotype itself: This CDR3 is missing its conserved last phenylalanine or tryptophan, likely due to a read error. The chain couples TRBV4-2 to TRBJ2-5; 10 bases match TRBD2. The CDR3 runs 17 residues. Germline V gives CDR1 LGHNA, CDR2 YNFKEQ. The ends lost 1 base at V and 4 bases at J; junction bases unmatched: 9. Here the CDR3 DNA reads TGTGCCAGCAGCCAAGGTTCAAGCGGGGGGGCTCGAGAGACCCAGTACGTC. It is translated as CASSQGSSGGARETQYV.

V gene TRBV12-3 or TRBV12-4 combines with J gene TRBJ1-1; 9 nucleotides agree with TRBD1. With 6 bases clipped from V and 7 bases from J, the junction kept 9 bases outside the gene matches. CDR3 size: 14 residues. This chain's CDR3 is CASSRRQGVGEAFF. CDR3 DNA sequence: TGTGCCAGCAGCAGAAGACAGGGGGTCGGTGAAGCTTTCTTT.

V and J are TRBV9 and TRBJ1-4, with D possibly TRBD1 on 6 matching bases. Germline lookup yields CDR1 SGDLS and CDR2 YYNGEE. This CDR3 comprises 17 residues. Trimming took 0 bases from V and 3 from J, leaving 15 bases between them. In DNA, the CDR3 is TGTGCCAGCAGCGTAGAAGGGGGACGGATTCCTAATGAAAAACTGTTTTTT. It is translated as CASSVEGGRIPNEKLFF.

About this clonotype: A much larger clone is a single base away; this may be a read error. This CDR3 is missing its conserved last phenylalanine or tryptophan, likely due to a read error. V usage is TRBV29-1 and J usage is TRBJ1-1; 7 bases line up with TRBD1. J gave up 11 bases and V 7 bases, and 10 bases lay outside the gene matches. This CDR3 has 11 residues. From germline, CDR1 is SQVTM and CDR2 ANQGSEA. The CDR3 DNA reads TGCAGCGCTATAACGACAGGGACGGCTTTCCTT. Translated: CSAITTGTAFL.

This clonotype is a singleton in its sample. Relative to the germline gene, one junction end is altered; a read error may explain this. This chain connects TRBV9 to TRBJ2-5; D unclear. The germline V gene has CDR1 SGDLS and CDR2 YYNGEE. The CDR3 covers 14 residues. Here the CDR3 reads CASSVGPLQEPQYF. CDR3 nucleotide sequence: TGTGCCAGCAGCGTAGGTCCCCTACAAGAGCCCCAGTACTTC.

The CDR3 DNA is TGTGCCATCAGAGGGACAGGGGATTACAATGAGCAGTTCTTC. It yields the protein CAIRGTGDYNEQFF. The chain joins TRBV10-3 to TRBJ2-1; 10 bases are a match to TRBD1. Germline trimming cut 6 bases from V and 4 bases from J; bases unmatched to any gene: 3. Germline values: CDR1 ENHRY, CDR2 SYGVKD. This CDR3 has 14 amino acids.

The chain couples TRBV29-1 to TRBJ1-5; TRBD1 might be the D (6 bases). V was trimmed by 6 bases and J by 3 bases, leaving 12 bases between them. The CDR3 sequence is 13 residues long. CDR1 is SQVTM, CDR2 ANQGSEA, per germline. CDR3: CSVGDTPNQPQHF. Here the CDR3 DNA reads TGCAGCGTAGGGGACACACCCAATCAGCCCCAGCATTTT.

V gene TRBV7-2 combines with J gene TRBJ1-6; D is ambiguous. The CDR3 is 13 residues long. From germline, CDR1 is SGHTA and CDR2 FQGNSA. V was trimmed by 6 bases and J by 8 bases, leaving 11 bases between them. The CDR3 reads CASSPGHDSPLHF. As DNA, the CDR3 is TGTGCCAGCAGTCCAGGCCACGATTCACCCCTCCACTTT.

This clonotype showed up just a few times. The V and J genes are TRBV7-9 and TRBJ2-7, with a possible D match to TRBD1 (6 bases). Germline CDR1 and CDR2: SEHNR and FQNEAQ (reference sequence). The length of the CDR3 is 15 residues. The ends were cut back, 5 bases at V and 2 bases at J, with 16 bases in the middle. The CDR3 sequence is CASSPLQGPTYEQYF. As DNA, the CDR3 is TGTGCCAGCAGCCCTCTACAGGGACCCACCTACGAGCAGTACTTC.

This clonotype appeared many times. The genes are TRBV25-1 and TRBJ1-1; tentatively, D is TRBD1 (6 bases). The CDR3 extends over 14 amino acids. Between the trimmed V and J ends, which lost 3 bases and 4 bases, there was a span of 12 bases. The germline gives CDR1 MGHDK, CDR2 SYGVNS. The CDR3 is CASSDWGGATEAFF. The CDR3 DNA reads TGTGCCAGCAGTGATTGGGGGGGGGCCACTGAAGCTTTCTTT.

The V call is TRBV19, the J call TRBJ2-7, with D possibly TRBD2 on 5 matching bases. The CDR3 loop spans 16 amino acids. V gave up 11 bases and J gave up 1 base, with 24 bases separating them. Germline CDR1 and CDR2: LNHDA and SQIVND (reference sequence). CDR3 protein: CAWSARRTGISYEQYF. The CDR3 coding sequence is TGTGCCTGGAGTGCACGACGTACGGGAATTTCCTACGAGCAGTACTTC. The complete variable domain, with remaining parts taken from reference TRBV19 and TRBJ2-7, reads DGGITQSPKYLFRKEGQNVTLSCEQNLNHDAMYWYRQDPGQGLRLIYYSQIVNDFQKGDIAEGYSVSREKKESFPLTVTSAQKNPTAFYLCAWSARRTGISYEQYFGPGTRLTVT.

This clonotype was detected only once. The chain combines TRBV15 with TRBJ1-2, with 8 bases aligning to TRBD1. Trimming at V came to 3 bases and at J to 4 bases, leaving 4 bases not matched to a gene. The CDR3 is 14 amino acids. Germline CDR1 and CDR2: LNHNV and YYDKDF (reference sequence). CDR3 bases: TGTGCCACCAGCAGCGTCGACAGGGGCTATGGCTACACCTTC. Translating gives CATSSVDRGYGYTF.

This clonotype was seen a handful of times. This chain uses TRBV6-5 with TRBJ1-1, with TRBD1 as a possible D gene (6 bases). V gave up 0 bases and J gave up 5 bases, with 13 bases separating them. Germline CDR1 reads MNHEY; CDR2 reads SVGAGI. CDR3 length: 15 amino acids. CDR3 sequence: CASSYSRRGGTEAFF. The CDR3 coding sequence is TGTGCCAGCAGTTACTCACGCAGGGGCGGGACTGAAGCTTTCTTT.

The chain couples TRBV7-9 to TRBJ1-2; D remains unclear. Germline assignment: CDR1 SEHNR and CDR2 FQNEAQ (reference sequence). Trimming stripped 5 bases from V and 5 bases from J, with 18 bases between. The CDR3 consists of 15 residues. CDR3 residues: CASSPRPTLGYGYTF. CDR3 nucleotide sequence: TGTGCCAGCAGCCCGAGACCAACCCTGGGGTATGGCTACACCTTC.

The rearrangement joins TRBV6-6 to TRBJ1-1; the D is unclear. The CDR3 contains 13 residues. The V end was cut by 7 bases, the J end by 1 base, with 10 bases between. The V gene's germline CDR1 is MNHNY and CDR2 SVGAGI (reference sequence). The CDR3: CASNAPGNTEAFF. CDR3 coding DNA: TGTGCCAGCAATGCCCCGGGGAACACTGAAGCTTTCTTT.

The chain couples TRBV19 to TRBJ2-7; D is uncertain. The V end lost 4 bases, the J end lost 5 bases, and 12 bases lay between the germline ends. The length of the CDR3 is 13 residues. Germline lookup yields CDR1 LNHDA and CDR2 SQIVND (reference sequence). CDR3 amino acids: CASSTPDVNEQYF. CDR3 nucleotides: TGTGCCAGTAGTACCCCGGACGTCAACGAGCAGTACTTC.

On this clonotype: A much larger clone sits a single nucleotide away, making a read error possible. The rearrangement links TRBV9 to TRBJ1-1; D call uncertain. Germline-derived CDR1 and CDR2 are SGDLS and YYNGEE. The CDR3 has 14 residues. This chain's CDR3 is CAGSVESLNTEAFF. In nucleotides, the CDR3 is TGTGCCGGCAGCGTTGAGTCCCTGAACACTGAAGCTTTCTTT. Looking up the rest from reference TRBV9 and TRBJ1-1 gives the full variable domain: DSGVTQTPKHLITATGQRVTLRCSPRSGDLSVYWYQQSLDQGLQFLIQYYNGEERAKGNILERFSAQQFPDLHSELNLSSLELGDSALYFCAGSVESLNTEAFFGQGTRLTVV.

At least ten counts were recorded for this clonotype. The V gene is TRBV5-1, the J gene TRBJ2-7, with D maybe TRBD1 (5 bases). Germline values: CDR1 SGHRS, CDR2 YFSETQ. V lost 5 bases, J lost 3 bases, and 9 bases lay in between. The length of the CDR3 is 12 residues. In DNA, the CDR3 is TGCGCCAGCAGGGACACGTTCTACGAGCAGTACTTC. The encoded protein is CASRDTFYEQYF. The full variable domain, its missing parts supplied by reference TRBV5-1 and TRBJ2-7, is KAGVTQTPRYLIKTRGQQVTLSCSPISGHRSVSWYQQTPGQGLQFLFEYFSETQRNKGNFPGRFSGRQFSNSRSEMNVSTLELGDSALYLCASRDTFYEQYFGPGTRLTVT.

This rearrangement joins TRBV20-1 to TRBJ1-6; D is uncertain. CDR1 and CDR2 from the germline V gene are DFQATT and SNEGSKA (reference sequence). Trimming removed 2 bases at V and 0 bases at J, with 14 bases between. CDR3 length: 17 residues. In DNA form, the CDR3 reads TGCAGTGCTAGAAGGTATAGCGGGAGCTCCTATAATTCACCCCTCCACTTT. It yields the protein CSARRYSGSSYNSPLHF.

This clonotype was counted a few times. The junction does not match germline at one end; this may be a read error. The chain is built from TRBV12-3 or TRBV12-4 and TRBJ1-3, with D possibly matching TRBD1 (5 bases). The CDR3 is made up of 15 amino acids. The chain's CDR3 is CANSFRGVSGGLLYF. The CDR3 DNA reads TGTGCCAACAGTTTTAGGGGCGTAAGCGGTGGTCTCTTATATTTT.

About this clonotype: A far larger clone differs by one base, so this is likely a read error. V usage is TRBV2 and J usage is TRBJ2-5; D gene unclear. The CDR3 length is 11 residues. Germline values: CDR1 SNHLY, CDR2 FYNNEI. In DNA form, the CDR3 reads TGTGCCAGCAGGACCCAAGAGACCCAGCACTTC. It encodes CASRTQETQHF.

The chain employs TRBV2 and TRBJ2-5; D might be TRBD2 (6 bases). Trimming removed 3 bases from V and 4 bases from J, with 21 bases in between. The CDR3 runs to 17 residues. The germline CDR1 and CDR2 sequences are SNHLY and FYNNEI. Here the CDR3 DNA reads TGTGCCAGCAGTGATACGGACTACTATGGGGATGGAGAGACCCAGTACTTC. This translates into CASSDTDYYGDGETQYF.

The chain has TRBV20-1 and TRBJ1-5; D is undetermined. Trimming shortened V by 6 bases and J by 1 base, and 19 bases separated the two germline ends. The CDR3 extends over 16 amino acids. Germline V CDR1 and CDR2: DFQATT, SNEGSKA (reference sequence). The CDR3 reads CSAAGQRFVSNQPQHF. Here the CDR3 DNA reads TGCAGTGCGGCCGGGCAGAGATTTGTCAGCAATCAGCCCCAGCATTTT.

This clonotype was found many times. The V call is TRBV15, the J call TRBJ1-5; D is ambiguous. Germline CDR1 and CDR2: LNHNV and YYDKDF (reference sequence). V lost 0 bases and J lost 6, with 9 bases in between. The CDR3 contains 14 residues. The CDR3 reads CATSREGGFQPQHF. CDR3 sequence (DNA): TGTGCCACCAGCAGAGAAGGAGGGTTTCAGCCCCAGCATTTT. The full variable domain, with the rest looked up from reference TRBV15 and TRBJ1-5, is DAMVIQNPRYQVTQFGKPVTLSCSQTLNHNVMYWYQQKSSQAPKLLFHYYDKDFNNEADTPDNFQSRRPNTSFCFLDIRSPGLGDTAMYLCATSREGGFQPQHFGDGTRLSIL.

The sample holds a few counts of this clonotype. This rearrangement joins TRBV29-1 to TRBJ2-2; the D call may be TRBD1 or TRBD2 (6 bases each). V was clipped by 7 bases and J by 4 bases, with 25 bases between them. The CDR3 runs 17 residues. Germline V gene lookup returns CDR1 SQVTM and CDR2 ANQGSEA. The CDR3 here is CSAPGGGGTEPTGELFF. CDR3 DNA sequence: TGCAGCGCCCCTGGCGGAGGGGGAACAGAACCCACCGGGGAGCTGTTTTTT.

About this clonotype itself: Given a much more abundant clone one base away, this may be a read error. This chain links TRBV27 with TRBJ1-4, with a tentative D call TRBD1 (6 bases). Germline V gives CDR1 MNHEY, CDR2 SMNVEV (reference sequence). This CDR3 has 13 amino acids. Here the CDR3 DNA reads TGTGCCAGCAGCGGAGGGGGTGGCGAAAAACTGCTTTTT. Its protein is CASSGGGGEKLLF.

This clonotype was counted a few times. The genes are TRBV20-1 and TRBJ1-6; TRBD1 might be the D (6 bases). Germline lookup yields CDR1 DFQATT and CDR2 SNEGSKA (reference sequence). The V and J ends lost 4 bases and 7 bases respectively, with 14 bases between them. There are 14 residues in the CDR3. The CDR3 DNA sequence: TGCAGTGCTACGGACAGCCGGAGGAATTCACCCCTCCACTTT. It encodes CSATDSRRNSPLHF.